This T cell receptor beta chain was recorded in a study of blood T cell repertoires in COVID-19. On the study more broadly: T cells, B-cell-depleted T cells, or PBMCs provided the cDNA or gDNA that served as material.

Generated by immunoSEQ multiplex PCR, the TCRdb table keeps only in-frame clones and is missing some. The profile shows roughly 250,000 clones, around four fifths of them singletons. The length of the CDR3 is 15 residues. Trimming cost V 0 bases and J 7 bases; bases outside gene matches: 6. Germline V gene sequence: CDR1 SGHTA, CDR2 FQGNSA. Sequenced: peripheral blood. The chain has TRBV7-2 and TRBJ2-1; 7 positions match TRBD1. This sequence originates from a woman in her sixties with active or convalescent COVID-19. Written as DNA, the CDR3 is TGTGCCAGCAGCTTAGCGTGGGGACAGTTAAATGAGCAGTTCTTC. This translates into CASSLAWGQLNEQFF.